The T cell receptor (beta chain) under discussion was sequenced for a study of blood T cells in healthy people across ages. The CDR3 has 13 amino acids. V was trimmed by 5 bases and J by 5 bases, leaving 12 bases between them. Together with a sample-barcoded 5' primer, a J-beta primer mix was included in a second PCR lasting roughly 6 to 12 cycles. TCRdb itself ran the 5' RACE reads through MiXCR, one entry per CDR3 protein. The sample records around 1,700,000 distinct CDR3 sequences, under 30% being singletons. V usage is TRBV12-3 or TRBV12-4 and J usage is TRBJ1-1; D might be TRBD1 (5 bases). The receptor was derived from a woman aged 25 to 39 in good health. Sequencing was performed on blood. The CDR3 bases are TGTGCCAGCAGTCCAGACAGTCAAACTGAAGCTTTCTTT. Amino acid sequence: CASSPDSQTEAFF.